This T cell receptor beta chain derives from a study of blood T cell repertoires in COVID-19. Background on the study: Samples came from the United States, Italy and Spain, spanning acute and convalescent COVID-19. Nucleic acid was either cDNA or gDNA, and it came from T cells, B-cell-depleted T cells, or PBMCs.

V shed 7 bases, J shed 5 bases, and the junction held 8 bases outside the gene matches. From germline, CDR1 is SEHNR and CDR2 FQNEAQ (reference sequence). This CDR3 region has 14 residues. In the authors' workflow: Nucleated cell number was recorded as an estimate derived from reference gene primer amplification. Repertoires were generated with immunoSEQ multiplex PCR, while TCRdb's copy carries only in-frame clones and drops some. The V and J calls and clone size come from that table; D and trimming were worked out from the DNA. The table includes 150,000 or so clones, 85% to 95% detected once. The chain recombines TRBV7-9 with TRBJ1-5; TRBD1 matches at 7 bases. The clonotype comes from a woman in her 50s with acute or convalescent COVID-19. The sample was peripheral blood. The CDR3: CASNDDRADQPQHF. CDR3 in DNA: TGTGCCAGCAACGATGACAGGGCGGATCAGCCCCAGCATTTT.